Presented here are 10 T cell receptor beta chains from one specimen sequenced in a study of T-cell reconstitution after alpha-beta-depleted transplantation in children. The library targeted TCRbeta and was prepared with unique molecular identifiers. TCRdb independently ran MiXCR on the PCR reads; one entry per CDR3 protein. The table has approximately 170,000 distinct CDR3 sequences, around 10% seen once. The specimen comprised PBMCs, sampled before TCRalphabeta/CD19-depleted stem cell transplant. Source of these receptors: a boy younger than 10 with acute myeloid leukemia, due to receive a stem cell transplant.

In its sample, this clonotype was seen many times. The chain is built from TRBV20-1 and TRBJ1-4; possibly TRBD1 for D (6 bases). This CDR3 region has 15 residues. V gave up 6 bases and J gave up 0 bases, with 14 bases separating them. Germline CDR1 and CDR2: DFQATT and SNEGSKA (reference sequence). CDR3 residues: CSARTVFATNEKLFF. For the CDR3, the DNA is TGCAGTGCGAGGACAGTATTTGCAACTAATGAAAAACTGTTTTTT.

This clonotype was seen many times. The chain combines TRBV18 with TRBJ2-2; 8 bases line up with TRBD2. The V segment lost 6 bases and the J segment 4 bases; nucleotides outside the gene matches: 10. The length of the CDR3 is 16 residues. Germline-derived CDR1 and CDR2 are KGHSH and LQKENI. CDR3 coding DNA: TGTGCCAGCTCTCCAGTACGACTAGCGCTCACCGGGGAGCTGTTTTTT. Translating gives CASSPVRLALTGELFF.

This clonotype was seen ten or more times. This chain uses TRBV4-1 with TRBJ2-3, with 7 bases aligning to TRBD1. With 0 bases clipped from V and 4 bases from J, the junction kept 4 bases outside the gene matches. CDR1 MGHRA and CDR2 YSYEKL come from the germline V gene. This CDR3 is built from 15 residues. CDR3 protein: CASSQDWDRSDTQYF. The CDR3 DNA is TGCGCCAGCAGCCAAGACTGGGACAGATCAGATACGCAGTATTTT.

This clonotype has ten or more counts. The rearrangement links TRBV5-5 to TRBJ1-2; 9 bases are shared with TRBD1. The CDR3 consists of 15 residues. Trimming removed 4 bases from V and 8 bases from J; junction bases left unmatched: 12. In germline, CDR1 is SGHKS, CDR2 YYEKEE (reference sequence). DNA for the CDR3: TGTGCCAGCAGCCGGCCGGGACAGGGAGCCGGCGGCTACACCTTC. It yields the protein CASSRPGQGAGGYTF.

This clonotype was observed at least ten times. This sequence joins TRBV5-1 and TRBJ2-2, with D possibly being TRBD1 (6 bases). Germline V gene data show CDR1 as SGHRS and CDR2 as YFSETQ. This CDR3 comprises 16 residues. Deletions cut 3 bases from V and 6 bases from J, with 18 bases between. The CDR3 DNA reads TGCGCCAGCAGCTCCCTATTTGAACAGGGAGCCGGGGAGCTGTTTTTT. This codes for CASSSLFEQGAGELFF.

The sample holds many counts of this clonotype. V usage is TRBV5-1 and J usage is TRBJ2-1, with D unclear. V was trimmed by 4 bases and J by 6 bases, leaving 11 bases between them. The CDR3 loop spans 13 amino acids. CDR1 and CDR2 (germline): SGHRS, YFSETQ. In DNA, the CDR3 is TGCGCCAGCAGCCGGCCTGGTTCCAATGAGCAGTTCTTC. The encoded protein is CASSRPGSNEQFF.

This clonotype was seen repeatedly, ten times or more. J is TRBJ2-3 and V is TRBV6-1; 9 nucleotides line up with TRBD2. The CDR3 extends over 15 amino acids. J gave up 4 bases and V 1 base, and 3 bases lay outside the gene matches. Germline assignment: CDR1 MNHNS and CDR2 SASEGT. The CDR3 region is CASSEGASGADTQYF. The CDR3 DNA reads as TGTGCCAGCAGTGAAGGAGCTAGCGGGGCAGATACGCAGTATTTT.

Many counts were recorded for this clonotype. J is TRBJ2-7 and V is TRBV28, with TRBD2 as a possible D gene (5 bases). Germline values: CDR1 MDHEN, CDR2 SYDVKM. Trimming took off 9 bases at V and 0 bases at J, with 18 bases between the two ends. This CDR3 is built from 15 residues. The CDR3 DNA follows: TGTGCCAGTGAAAATAGAGGGCCGAGCTCCTACGAGCAGTACTTC. Translation gives CASENRGPSSYEQYF.

This clonotype was detected many times. V is TRBV6-5 and J is TRBJ2-7; D is possibly TRBD2 (5 bases). Germline loops: CDR1 MNHEY, CDR2 SVGAGI. The CDR3 totals 15 residues. V lost 6 bases and J lost 3, with 18 bases in between. CDR3 residues: CASSPLHGEGYEQYF. The CDR3 DNA reads TGTGCCAGCAGCCCCCTCCATGGTGAGGGCTACGAGCAGTACTTC.

Ten or more counts support this clonotype. The chain has TRBV7-9 and TRBJ1-2; D gene ambiguous. With 5 bases removed from V and 2 bases from J, the gap between germline ends came to 12 bases. Germline V gene sequence: CDR1 SEHNR, CDR2 FQNEAQ (reference sequence). There are 14 residues in the CDR3. This CDR3 reads CASSPPQGNYGYTF. The CDR3 bases are TGTGCCAGCAGCCCCCCACAAGGGAACTATGGCTACACCTTC.